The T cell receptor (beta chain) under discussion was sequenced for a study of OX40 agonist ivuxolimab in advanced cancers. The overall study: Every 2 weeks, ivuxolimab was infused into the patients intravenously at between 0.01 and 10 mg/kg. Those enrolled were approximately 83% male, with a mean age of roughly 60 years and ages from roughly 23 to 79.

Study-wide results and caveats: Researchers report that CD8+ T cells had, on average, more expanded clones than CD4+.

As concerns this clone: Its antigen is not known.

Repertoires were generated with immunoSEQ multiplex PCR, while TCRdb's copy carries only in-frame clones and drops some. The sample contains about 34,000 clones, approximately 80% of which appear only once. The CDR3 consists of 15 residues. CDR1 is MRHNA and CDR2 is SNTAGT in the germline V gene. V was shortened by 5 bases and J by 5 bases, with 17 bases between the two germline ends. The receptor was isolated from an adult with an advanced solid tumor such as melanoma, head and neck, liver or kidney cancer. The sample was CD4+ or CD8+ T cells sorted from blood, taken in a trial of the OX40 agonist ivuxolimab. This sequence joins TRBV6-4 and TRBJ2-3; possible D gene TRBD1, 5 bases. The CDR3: CASSKGPLRRDTQYF. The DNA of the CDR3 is TGTGCCAGCAGTAAGGGGCCCTTGAGGAGAGATACGCAGTATTTT.